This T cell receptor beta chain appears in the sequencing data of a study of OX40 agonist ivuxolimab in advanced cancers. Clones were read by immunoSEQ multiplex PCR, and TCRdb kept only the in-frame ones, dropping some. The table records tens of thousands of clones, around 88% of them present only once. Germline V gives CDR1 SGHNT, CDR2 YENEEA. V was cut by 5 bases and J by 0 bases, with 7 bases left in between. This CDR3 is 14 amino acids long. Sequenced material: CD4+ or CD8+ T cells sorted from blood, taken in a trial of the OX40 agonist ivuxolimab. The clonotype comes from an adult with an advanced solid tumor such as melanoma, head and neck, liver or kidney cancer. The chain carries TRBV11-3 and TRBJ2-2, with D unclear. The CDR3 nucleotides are TGTGCCAGCAGCCCTTATACGAACACCGGGGAGCTGTTTTTT. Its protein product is CASSPYTNTGELFF.